These 8 T cell receptor beta chains came from one sample sequenced in a study of regulatory T cells in long-lasting Graves disease. Time point: persistent/refractory GD, antithyroid drugs over 5 years with positive TRAb. The TCR library was made from RNA extracted from PBMCs. TCR beta libraries were built with iRepertoire HTBI primers and Arm-PCR of CDR3 regions. MiXCR was run by TCRdb on the multiplex PCR reads, yielding one entry per CDR3 protein. The table includes 310,000 or so distinct CDR3 sequences, around 20% detected once. This specimen was peripheral blood mononuclear cells (PBMCs), taken when the disease was refractory, from a patient treated with antithyroid drugs. The origin of the receptors is a female donor with Graves disease.

The V call is TRBV11-2, the J call TRBJ2-1; D may match TRBD1 or TRBD2 (6 bases each). V was clipped by 2 bases and J by 7 bases, with 12 bases between them. Germline V gene lookup returns CDR1 SGHAT and CDR2 FQNNGV. The CDR3 loop spans 14 amino acids. In nucleotides, the CDR3 is TGTGCCAGCAGCTTACTTCGAGGGGGGAATGAGCAGTTCTTC. Its translation: CASSLLRGGNEQFF.

Ten or more counts support this clonotype. This chain connects TRBV6-9 to TRBJ1-5; D perhaps matches TRBD1 (6 bases). From germline, CDR1 is MNHGY and CDR2 SVAAGI. V lost 4 bases to trimming and J lost 0 bases, with 10 bases between them. This CDR3 region has 15 residues. CDR3 sequence (DNA): TGTGCCAGCAGTTGGACAGTAGCTAGCAATCAGCCCCAGCATTTT. This encodes CASSWTVASNQPQHF.

This clonotype was seen repeatedly, ten times or more. This chain links TRBV6-5 with TRBJ1-6; possibly TRBD1 for D (5 bases). Germline loops: CDR1 MNHEY, CDR2 SVGAGI. The CDR3 spans 17 residues. V dropped 4 bases and J dropped 7 bases, with 20 bases sitting between them. The DNA for the CDR3 is TGTGCCAGCAGTTCAGGACGAAAGGGGTCGGAGAATTCACCCCTCCACTTT. It translates to CASSSGRKGSENSPLHF.

The chain combines TRBV6-2 or TRBV6-3 with TRBJ1-5, with TRBD1 matching 7 bases. Per the germline V gene, CDR1 is MNHEY and CDR2 is SVGEGT. The ends lost 0 bases at V and 4 bases at J; junction bases unmatched: 3. There are 15 residues in the CDR3. In DNA form, the CDR3 reads TGTGCCAGCAGTTACTCGAGGGGACAGAATCAGCCCCAGCATTTT. This translates into CASSYSRGQNQPQHF.

This clonotype was counted at least ten times. The V and J genes are TRBV7-8 and TRBJ1-4; D is undetermined. CDR3 length: 16 residues. CDR1 and CDR2 (germline): SGHVS, FQNEAQ. V shed 5 bases and J shed 0 bases, with 13 bases lying between them. The CDR3 DNA is TGTGCCAGCAGCCGCGGGCAGCTAGCAACTAATGAAAAACTGTTTTTT. Translating gives CASSRGQLATNEKLFF.

Many counts were recorded for this clonotype. The rearrangement uses TRBV27 and TRBJ2-4; 11 nucleotides agree with TRBD2. Unmatched junction bases numbered 5, after V lost 6 bases and J lost 10 bases. This CDR3 is 13 amino acids long. Germline lookup yields CDR1 MNHEY and CDR2 SMNVEV (reference sequence). CDR3 region: CASRLGLAEIQYF. The CDR3 DNA is TGTGCCAGCAGACTGGGACTAGCGGAGATTCAGTACTTC.

This clonotype was seen at least ten times. The chain recombines TRBV6-1 with TRBJ2-5; D is perhaps TRBD1 (6 bases). Trimming shortened V by 6 bases and J by 4 bases, and 15 bases separated the two germline ends. Germline V lookup: CDR1 MNHNS, CDR2 SASEGT. CDR3 length equals 14 residues. CDR3 loop: CASRAQGRRETQYF. DNA for the CDR3: TGTGCCAGCAGGGCACAGGGACGGAGAGAGACCCAGTACTTC.

This clonotype occurred many times. The chain uses TRBV20-1 and TRBJ2-5; TRBD1 aligns across 10 bases. Unmatched junction bases numbered 17, after V lost 2 bases and J lost 5 bases. This CDR3 has 18 amino acids. Germline V gene data show CDR1 as DFQATT and CDR2 as SNEGSKA (reference sequence). This CDR3 reads CSARPELGQGFNSETQYF. The CDR3 nucleotides are TGCAGTGCTAGACCCGAATTGGGACAGGGGTTTAATTCGGAGACCCAGTACTTC.